This T cell receptor (beta chain) comes out of a study of blood T cells in healthy people across ages. Across the whole study: The capture of about one barcoded beta molecule per two T cells was achieved by template switching.

This clonotype appeared many times. For the second PCR, which ran for about 7 to 11 cycles, a sample-barcoded 5' primer and a J-beta primer mix were used. MiXCR, applied by TCRdb to the 5' RACE reads, yields one record per CDR3 protein. Of some 1.8 million distinct CDR3 sequences in the sample, about two fifths were seen once. From germline, CDR1 is SGHVS and CDR2 FQNEAQ. This CDR3 is built from 16 residues. Trimming removed 5 bases at V and 0 bases at J, with 14 bases between. The sample consisted of blood. The chain uses TRBV7-8 and TRBJ2-4, with no clear D. The clonotype originates from a human donor in good health. The CDR3 coding sequence is TGTGCCAGCAGCCCAGAACGGCTACTAGCCAAAAACATTCAGTACTTC. This sequence encodes CASSPERLLAKNIQYF.